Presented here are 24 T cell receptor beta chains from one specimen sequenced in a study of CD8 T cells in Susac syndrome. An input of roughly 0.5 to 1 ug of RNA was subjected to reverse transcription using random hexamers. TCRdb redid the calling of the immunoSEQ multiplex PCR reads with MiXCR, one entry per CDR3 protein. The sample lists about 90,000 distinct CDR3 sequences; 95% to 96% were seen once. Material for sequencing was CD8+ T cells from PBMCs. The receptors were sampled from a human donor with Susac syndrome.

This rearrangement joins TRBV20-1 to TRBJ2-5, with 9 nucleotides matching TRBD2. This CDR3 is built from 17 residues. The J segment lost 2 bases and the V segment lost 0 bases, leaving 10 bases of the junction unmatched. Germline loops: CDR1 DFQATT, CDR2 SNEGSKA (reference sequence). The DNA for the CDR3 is TGCAGTGCTAGAGATTACGAGGCTAGCGGGAATCAAGAGACCCAGTACTTC. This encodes CSARDYEASGNQETQYF.

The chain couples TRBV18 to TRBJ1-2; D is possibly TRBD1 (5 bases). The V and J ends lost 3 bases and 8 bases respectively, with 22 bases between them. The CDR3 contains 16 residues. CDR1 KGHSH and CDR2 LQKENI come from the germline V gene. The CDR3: CASSPSGQGPTGGYTF. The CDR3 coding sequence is TGTGCCAGCTCACCGTCAGGACAAGGCCCAACGGGGGGCTACACCTTC.

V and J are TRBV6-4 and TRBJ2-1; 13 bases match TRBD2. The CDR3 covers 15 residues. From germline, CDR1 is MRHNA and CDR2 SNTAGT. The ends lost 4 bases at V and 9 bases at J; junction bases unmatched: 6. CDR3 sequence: CASSALAGGLSEQFF. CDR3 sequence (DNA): TGTGCCAGCAGTGCACTAGCGGGGGGGCTCAGTGAGCAGTTCTTC.

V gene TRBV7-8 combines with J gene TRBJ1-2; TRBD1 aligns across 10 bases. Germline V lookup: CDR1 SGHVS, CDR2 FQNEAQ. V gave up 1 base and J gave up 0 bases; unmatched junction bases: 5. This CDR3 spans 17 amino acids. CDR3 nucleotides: TGTGCCAGCAGCTTAGGGGGACAGGGGCCGACTAACTATGGCTACACCTTC. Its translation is CASSLGGQGPTNYGYTF.

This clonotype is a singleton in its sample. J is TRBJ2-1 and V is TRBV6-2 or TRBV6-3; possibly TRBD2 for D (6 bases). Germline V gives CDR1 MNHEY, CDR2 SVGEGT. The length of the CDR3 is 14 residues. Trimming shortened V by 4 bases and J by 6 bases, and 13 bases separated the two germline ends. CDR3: CASSSPDYPNEQFF. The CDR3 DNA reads TGTGCCAGCAGTTCCCCGGACTACCCCAATGAGCAGTTCTTC.

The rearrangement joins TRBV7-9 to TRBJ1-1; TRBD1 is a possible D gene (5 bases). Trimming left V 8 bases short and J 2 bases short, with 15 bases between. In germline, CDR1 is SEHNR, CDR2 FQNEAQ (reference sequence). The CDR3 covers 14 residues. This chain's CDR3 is CASSLRGSNTEAFF. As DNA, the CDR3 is TGTGCCAGCTCTCTGAGGGGCTCAAACACTGAAGCTTTCTTT.

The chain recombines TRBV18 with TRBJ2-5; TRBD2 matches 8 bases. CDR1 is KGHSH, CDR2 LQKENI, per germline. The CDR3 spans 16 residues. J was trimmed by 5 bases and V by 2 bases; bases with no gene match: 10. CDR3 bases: TGTGCCAGCTCACCAGCAGGCGGGGGGCTCGCGGAGACCCAGTACTTC. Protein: CASSPAGGGLAETQYF.

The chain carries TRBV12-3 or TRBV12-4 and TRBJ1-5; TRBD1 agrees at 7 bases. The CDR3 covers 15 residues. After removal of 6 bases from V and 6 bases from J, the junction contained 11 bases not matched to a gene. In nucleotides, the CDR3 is TGTGCCAGCAGATCCCGCCAGGGGGAAAGTCAGCCCCAGCATTTT. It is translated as CASRSRQGESQPQHF.

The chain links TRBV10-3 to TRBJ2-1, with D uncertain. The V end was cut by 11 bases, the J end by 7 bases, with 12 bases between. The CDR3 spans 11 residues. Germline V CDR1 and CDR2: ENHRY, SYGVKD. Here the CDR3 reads CAAATVNEQFF. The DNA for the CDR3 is TGTGCCGCCGCGACTGTTAATGAGCAGTTCTTC.

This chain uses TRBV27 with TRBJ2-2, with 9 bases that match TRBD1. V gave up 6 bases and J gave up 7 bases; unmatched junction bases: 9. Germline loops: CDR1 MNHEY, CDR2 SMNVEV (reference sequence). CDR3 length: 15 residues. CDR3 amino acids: CASRSGTGIGGELFF. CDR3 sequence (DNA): TGTGCCAGCAGGAGCGGGACAGGGATTGGCGGGGAGCTGTTTTTT.

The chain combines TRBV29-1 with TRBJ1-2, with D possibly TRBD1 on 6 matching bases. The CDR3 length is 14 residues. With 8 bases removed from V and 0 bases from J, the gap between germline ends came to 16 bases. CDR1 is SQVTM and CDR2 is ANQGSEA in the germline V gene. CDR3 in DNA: TGCAGCTCCCGCGGGGGGGCTTCTAACTATGGCTACACCTTC. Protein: CSSRGGASNYGYTF.

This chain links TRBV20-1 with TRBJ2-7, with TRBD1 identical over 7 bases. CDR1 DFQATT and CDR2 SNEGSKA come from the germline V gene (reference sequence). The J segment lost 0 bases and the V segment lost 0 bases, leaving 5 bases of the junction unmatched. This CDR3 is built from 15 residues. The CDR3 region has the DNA TGCAGTGCTAGAGATCGAGGGGGCGTCTCCTACGAGCAGTACTTC. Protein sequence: CSARDRGGVSYEQYF.

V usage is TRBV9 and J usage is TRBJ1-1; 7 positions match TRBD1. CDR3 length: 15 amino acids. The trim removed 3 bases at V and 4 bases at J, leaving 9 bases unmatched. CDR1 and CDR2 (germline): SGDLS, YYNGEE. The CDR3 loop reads CASSGQGGLGTEAFF. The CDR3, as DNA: TGTGCCAGCAGCGGACAGGGTGGGTTGGGCACTGAAGCTTTCTTT.

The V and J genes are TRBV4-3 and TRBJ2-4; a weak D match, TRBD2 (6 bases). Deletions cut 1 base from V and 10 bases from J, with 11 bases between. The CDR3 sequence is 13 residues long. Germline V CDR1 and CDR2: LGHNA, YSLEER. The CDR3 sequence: CASSQGTRGIQYF. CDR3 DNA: TGCGCCAGCAGCCAAGGGACCCGGGGGATTCAGTACTTC.

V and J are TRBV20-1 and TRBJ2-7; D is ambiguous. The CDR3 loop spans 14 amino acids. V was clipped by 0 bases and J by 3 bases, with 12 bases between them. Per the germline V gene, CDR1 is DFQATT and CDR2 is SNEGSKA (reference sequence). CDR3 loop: CSARDLRVDYEQYF. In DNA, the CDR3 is TGCAGTGCTAGAGATCTAAGAGTCGACTACGAGCAGTACTTC.

The DNA of the CDR3 is TGTGCCAGCAGTGATACAGGGAGCGGCTACACCTTC. This sequence encodes CASSDTGSGYTF. The V and J genes are TRBV2 and TRBJ1-2, with D maybe TRBD1 (6 bases). Germline CDR1 SNHLY, CDR2 FYNNEI. The CDR3 runs to 12 residues. Trimming removed 3 bases from V and 8 bases from J, with 10 bases in between.

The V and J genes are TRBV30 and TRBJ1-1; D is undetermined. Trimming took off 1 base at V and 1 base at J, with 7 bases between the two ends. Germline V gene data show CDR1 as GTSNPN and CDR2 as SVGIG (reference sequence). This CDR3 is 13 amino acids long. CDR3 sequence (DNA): TGTGCCTGGAGTGGACAAAGGAACACTGAAGCTTTCTTT. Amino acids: CAWSGQRNTEAFF.

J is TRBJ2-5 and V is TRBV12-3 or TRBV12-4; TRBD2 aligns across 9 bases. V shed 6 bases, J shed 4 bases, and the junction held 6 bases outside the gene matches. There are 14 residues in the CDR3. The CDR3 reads CASRRSGGRETQYF. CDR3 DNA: TGTGCCAGCAGGCGTAGCGGGGGCCGAGAGACCCAGTACTTC.

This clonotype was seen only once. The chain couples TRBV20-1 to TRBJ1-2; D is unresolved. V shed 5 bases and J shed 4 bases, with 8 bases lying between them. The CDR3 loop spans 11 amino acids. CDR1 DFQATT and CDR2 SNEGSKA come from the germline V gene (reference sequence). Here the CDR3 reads CSAGRLYGYTF. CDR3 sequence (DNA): TGCAGTGCTGGGCGCCTCTATGGCTACACCTTC.

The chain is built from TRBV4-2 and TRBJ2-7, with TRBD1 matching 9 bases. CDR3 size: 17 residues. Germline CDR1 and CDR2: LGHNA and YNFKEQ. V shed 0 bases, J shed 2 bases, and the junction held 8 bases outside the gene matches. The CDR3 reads CASSQDSPGQGTYEQYF. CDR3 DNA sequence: TGTGCCAGCAGCCAAGATAGTCCGGGACAGGGAACCTACGAGCAGTACTTC.

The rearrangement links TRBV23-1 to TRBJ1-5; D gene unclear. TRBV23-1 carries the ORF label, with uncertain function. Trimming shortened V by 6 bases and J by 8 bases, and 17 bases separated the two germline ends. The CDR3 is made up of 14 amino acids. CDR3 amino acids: CASSHIGPDEPQHF. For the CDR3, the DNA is TGCGCCAGCAGCCATATCGGACCGGATGAGCCCCAGCATTTT.

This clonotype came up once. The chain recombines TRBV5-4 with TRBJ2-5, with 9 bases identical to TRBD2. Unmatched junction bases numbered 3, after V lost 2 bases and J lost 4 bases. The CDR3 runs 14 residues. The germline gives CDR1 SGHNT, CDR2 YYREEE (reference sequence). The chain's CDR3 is CASSFPSGVETQYF. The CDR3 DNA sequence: TGTGCCAGCAGCTTCCCTAGCGGGGTAGAGACCCAGTACTTC.

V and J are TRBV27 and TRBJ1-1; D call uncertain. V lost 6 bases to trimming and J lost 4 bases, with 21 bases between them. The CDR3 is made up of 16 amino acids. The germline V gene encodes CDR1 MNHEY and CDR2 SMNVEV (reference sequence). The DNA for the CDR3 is TGTGCCAGCAGCCGCCGACCGGGCATAAAGGCCACTGAAGCTTTCTTT. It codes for CASSRRPGIKATEAFF.

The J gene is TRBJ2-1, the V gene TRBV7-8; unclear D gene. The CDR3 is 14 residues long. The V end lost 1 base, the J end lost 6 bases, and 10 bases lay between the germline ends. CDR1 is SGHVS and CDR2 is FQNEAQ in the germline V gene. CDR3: CASSLGFPGNEQFF. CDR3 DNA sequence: TGTGCCAGCAGCTTAGGATTTCCGGGCAATGAGCAGTTCTTC.